This T cell receptor (beta chain) was sequenced in a study of cytomegalovirus exposure and HLA in healthy donors. As regards this clone: The antigen is unknown.

V lost 0 bases and J lost 1, with 7 bases in between. This CDR3 comprises 15 residues. CDR1 and CDR2 (germline): ENHRY, SYGVKD. General study points: V- and J-gene trimming in TCR beta was tied to a missense DCLRE1C variant by an analysis performed later. In a later analysis, donors in an Asian-associated ancestry cluster reportedly had fewer N-insertions in productive TCRs than the cohort mean.

The PCR made use of 60 Vbeta and 13 Jbeta primers. Sequenced by immunoSEQ multiplex PCR; TCRdb stores in-frame clones only, minus some. The ten top clones account for roughly 3.5%, within a sample of 85,000 to 110,000 clones. This sequence joins TRBV10-3 and TRBJ1-5; TRBD1 might be the D (5 bases). This TCR was sampled from a man in his forties in good health and CMV-seronegative. Material: PBMCs. CDR3 DNA: TGTGCCATCAGTGAGTCTGGGGGGAGCAATCAGCCCCAGCATTTT. Translating gives CAISESGGSNQPQHF.